A selection of T cell receptor beta chains follows, all from one sample in a study of cytomegalovirus exposure and HLA in healthy donors. Only in-frame clones appear in the TCRdb table, and some are missing; sequencing was by immunoSEQ multiplex PCR. The sample includes some 120,000 clones, approximately 81% of them seen just once. The sample was PBMCs. These receptors were obtained from a woman in her 40s in good health and CMV-seronegative. The CDR3 runs from the conserved cysteine through the conserved F or W. D genes are given only for firm matches. The size field is filled for only some rows; it gives once, few, many or a size class.

j_call d_call clone_size cdr3_length v_call cdr3_nt cdr3_aa
TRBJ2-1 TRBD2 - 18 TRBV19 TGTGCCAGTAGTATCTCTAGCGGGAGATTTGGGGGCCACAATGAGCAGTTCTTC CASSISSGRFGGHNEQFF
TRBJ1-2 TRBD1 - 15 TRBV19 TGTGCCAGTAGTATAGGGAGGACAGGGGGCGATGGCTACACCTTC CASSIGRTGGDGYTF
TRBJ1-3 - once 17 TRBV4-1 TGCGCCAGCAGCCAAGAGCAGCTAGTAGTCTCTGGAAACACCATATATTTT CASSQEQLVVSGNTIYF
TRBJ1-1 - - 17 TRBV5-1 TGCGCCAGCAGCCACACGGGAGGGAACATAATGAACACTGAAGCTTTCTTT CASSHTGGNIMNTEAFF
TRBJ2-7 TRBD1 - 14 TRBV6-1 TGTGCCAGCAGTGTCTCAGGGGGCCCCTACGAGCAGTACTTC CASSVSGGPYEQYF
TRBJ1-5 - once 13 TRBV28 TGTGCCAGCAGCCCGGGGGGGAATCAGCCCCAGCATTTT CASSPGGNQPQHF
TRBJ2-1 - - 12 TRBV18 TGTGCCGCAAAGGGGGACTACAATGAGCAGTTCTTC CAAKGDYNEQFF
TRBJ2-3 - - 16 TRBV5-4 TGTGCCTGGCTCTCTTACTCGGGCGGGGGCACAGATACGCAGTATTTT CAWLSYSGGGTDTQYF
TRBJ2-3 TRBD1 - 16 TRBV4-3 TGCGCCAGCAGCCACCTGGGACAGGCTTCCACAGATACGCAGTATTTT CASSHLGQASTDTQYF
TRBJ1-2 - - 14 TRBV29-1 TGCAGCGTACTCCCCTCACACAGTAACTATGGCTACACCTTC CSVLPSHSNYGYTF
TRBJ2-7 - - 16 TRBV21-1 TGTGCCAGCAGCAAACTTTCCGGGACAGACTACTACGAGCAGTACTTC CASSKLSGTDYYEQYF
TRBJ2-1 TRBD2 - 15 TRBV7-9 TGTTCCAGCAGCTCTCCTAGCGGGAGTTTACCTGAGCAGTTCTTC CSSSSPSGSLPEQFF
TRBJ2-1 TRBD1 - 14 TRBV5-4 TGTGCCAGCAGCTTGGGACAGGGGATCGGTGAGCAGTTCTTC CASSLGQGIGEQFF
TRBJ2-3 TRBD2 - 16 TRBV7-9 TGTGCCAGCAGCTTAGGACTAGCGGCCAGCACAGATACGCAGTATTTT CASSLGLAASTDTQYF
TRBJ1-1 - - 13 TRBV6-1 TGTGCCAGCAGTCACGTAGAGAACACTGAAGCTTTCTTT CASSHVENTEAFF
TRBJ1-4 - - 16 TRBV4-1 TGCGCCAGCAGCCAAGTTAGTCCCTTGTTAAATGAAAAACTGTTTTTT CASSQVSPLLNEKLFF
TRBJ2-1 - - 15 TRBV4-1 TGCGCCAGCAGCCAAGGGAGGCTCACCTACAATGAGCAGTTCTTC CASSQGRLTYNEQFF
TRBJ2-7 - - 15 TRBV11-2 TGTGCCAGCAGCTTAGACTCGGTCCTCTCCTACGAGCAGTACTTC CASSLDSVLSYEQYF
TRBJ1-1 - - 14 TRBV27 TGTGCCAGCAGTTTCACAGGGAGGAACACTGAAGCTTTCTTT CASSFTGRNTEAFF
TRBJ1-3 TRBD1 - 15 TRBV5-4 TGTGCCAGCAGCTTGCTGGACAGGGTACCAAACACCATATATTTT CASSLLDRVPNTIYF
TRBJ2-1 - - 15 TRBV9 TGTGCCAGCAGCGTACGGGGGAGCTCCTACAATGAGCAGTTCTTC CASSVRGSSYNEQFF
TRBJ1-1 - few 13 TRBV5-6 TGTGCCAGCAGCTTGTCAGAGAACACTGAAGCTTTCTTT CASSLSENTEAFF
TRBJ2-7 TRBD2 - 17 TRBV5-1 TGCGCCAGCAGTTCTTTGGTGATACTAGCGAGTCCGGAAGAGCAGTACTTC CASSSLVILASPEEQYF
TRBJ2-5 - - 13 TRBV28 TGTGCCAGCAGGAACGCAGGGAGGGAGACCCAGTACTTC CASRNAGRETQYF
TRBJ2-7 - - 15 TRBV5-8 TGTGCCAGCAGCTTGGTTTACAGCGGGTCCTACGAGCAGTACTTC CASSLVYSGSYEQYF
TRBJ1-1 - - 14 TRBV28 TGTGCCAGCAGTGGAGGGGTTTGGACCACTGAAGCTTTCTTT CASSGGVWTTEAFF
TRBJ2-5 - - 14 TRBV7-6 TGTGCCAGCAGCTTAAATAGCGGCCAAGAGACCCAGTACTTC CASSLNSGQETQYF
TRBJ1-3 - - 17 TRBV27 TGTGCCAGCAGTCTTACGGGGGGGCCGACCTCTGGAAACACCATATATTTT CASSLTGGPTSGNTIYF
TRBJ2-7 TRBD2 - 14 TRBV5-1 TGCGCCAGCAGCCCGGGAGGGCTGGTCTACGAGCAGTACTTC CASSPGGLVYEQYF
TRBJ2-2 TRBD2 few 17 TRBV10-2 TGCGCCAGCAGTGAGCCTGGACTAGCGGGACACACCGGGGAGCTGTTTTTT CASSEPGLAGHTGELFF
TRBJ2-7 TRBD1 few 14 TRBV6-6 TGTGCCAGCAGATCCGGGACAGGTCCCTCCGAGCAGTACTTC CASRSGTGPSEQYF
TRBJ2-7 TRBD1 - 15 TRBV5-6 TGTGCCAGCAGCCATCCACGACAGGGTGTCTACGAGCAGTACTTC CASSHPRQGVYEQYF
TRBJ1-2 - - 14 TRBV5-1 TGCGCCAGCAGCTTGGCTCGGACAGAGTATGGCTACACCTTC CASSLARTEYGYTF
TRBJ2-7 TRBD1 - 14 TRBV27 TGTGCCAGCAGCCGACAGGGGGTGGCCTACGAGCAGTACTTC CASSRQGVAYEQYF
TRBJ2-1 TRBD2 - 16 TRBV9 TGTGCCAGCAGCGGAGGGACTAGCGGGAGGGCCCATGAGCAGTTCTTC CASSGGTSGRAHEQFF
TRBJ1-1 - - 13 TRBV19 TGTACCACCCGGGATCGCATGAACACTGAAGCTTTCTTT CTTRDRMNTEAFF
TRBJ2-7 TRBD1 - 11 TRBV11-1 TGTGCCAGCAGCAGACAGGGCCGGCAGTACTTC CASSRQGRQYF
TRBJ1-1 - - 14 TRBV4-1 TGCGCCAGCAGCCAAGTCGGAGAGAACACTGAAGCTTTCTTT CASSQVGENTEAFF
TRBJ1-4 TRBD1 - 14 TRBV7-9 TGTGCCAGCAGCTCCGACAGGGGGGGGGAAAAACTGTTTTTT CASSSDRGGEKLFF
TRBJ2-2 - - 15 TRBV7-2 TGTGCCAGCAGCTTATTCCTAGCGATTGGCGGGGAGCTGTTTTTT CASSLFLAIGGELFF
TRBJ2-3 TRBD2 - 14 TRBV7-3 TGTGCCAGCAGCGGACTAGCGGGGACAGATACGCAGTATTTT CASSGLAGTDTQYF
TRBJ2-1 - - 14 TRBV12-2 TGTGCAAGTCGCTCTAAGACTTGGAACAATGAGCAGTTCTTC CASRSKTWNNEQFF
TRBJ1-2 TRBD1 - 14 TRBV10-3 TGTGCCATCAGTGCGATGACAGGGAACTATGGCTACACCTTC CAISAMTGNYGYTF
TRBJ2-2 - few 14 TRBV19 TGTGCCAGTACCCGCGGGGATCGGACCGGGGAGCTGTTTTTT CASTRGDRTGELFF
TRBJ2-7 TRBD1 - 13 TRBV10-2 TGCGCCAGCAGTGGACAGGGTATAGGCGAGCAGTACTTC CASSGQGIGEQYF
TRBJ2-1 - - 15 TRBV6-1 TGTGCCAGCAGTGATCGCCAGGGTCTATACAATGAGCAGTTCTTC CASSDRQGLYNEQFF
TRBJ2-7 - - 12 TRBV6-1 TGTGCCACCAGAGAGGGTTCCTACGAGCAGTACTTC CATREGSYEQYF
TRBJ1-2 - - 11 TRBV20-1 TGCAGTGCTTCAGGGTTTCGAGGCTACACCTTC CSASGFRGYTF
TRBJ1-1 - - 14 TRBV6-5 TGTGCCAGCAGACCCCCGGGGGGGAACACTGAAGCTTTCTTT CASRPPGGNTEAFF
TRBJ2-7 TRBD2 few 15 TRBV28 TGTGCCAGCAGTCCGGGGACTAGCGGGAGTTACGAGCAGTACTTC CASSPGTSGSYEQYF
TRBJ1-2 TRBD1 - 14 TRBV7-9 TGTGCCAGCAGCGGGACAGATGAAGGGTATGGCTACACCTTC CASSGTDEGYGYTF
TRBJ1-3 - - 15 TRBV4-1 TGCGCCAGCAGCCCCACAGGGTCTTCTGGAAACACCATATATTTT CASSPTGSSGNTIYF
TRBJ1-2 - few 12 TRBV27 TGTGCCAGCAGTCCGCCGGAGGGTGGCTACACCTTC CASSPPEGGYTF